This TCR beta chain came from a study of cytomegalovirus exposure and HLA in healthy donors. In the study overall: Of all 400 or so donors who were genotyped, roughly 81% belonged to the Caucasian-associated ancestry cluster. Study-wide results and caveats: Looking again later, the authors saw that most CMV-associated TCR beta chains seemed HLA-restricted.

The germline gives CDR1 SGHDN, CDR2 FVKESK. CDR3 length: 14 residues. Trimming left V 0 bases short and J 11 bases short, with 16 bases between. A note on this clone: The antigen remains unidentified.

The PCR made use of 60 Vbeta and 13 Jbeta primers. TCRdb's table, derived via immunoSEQ multiplex PCR, lists solely in-frame clones and lacks some. Of 150,000 to 200,000 clones listed, roughly 85% are singletons. The receptor's source is a young man in good health and CMV-seropositive. Specimen: PBMCs. The chain uses TRBV14 and TRBJ1-1; D is unclear. The CDR3 loop is CASSQELGPGEAFF. CDR3 nucleotide sequence: TGTGCCAGCAGCCAAGAATTAGGGCCTGGGGAGGCTTTCTTT. Combining the CDR3 with reference TRBV14 and TRBJ1-1 gives the whole variable domain EAGVTQFPSHSVIEKGQTVTLRCDPISGHDNLYWYRRVMGKEIKFLLHFVKESKQDESGMPNNRFLAERTGGTYSTLKVQPAELEDSGVYFCASSQELGPGEAFFGQGTRLTVV.